This entry concerns a single T cell receptor (beta chain). There is no known antigen for this receptor. The record has no base qualities; no much larger clone is one base away. For TCR beta sequencing, genomic DNA was taken from unsorted PBMCs, and those PBMCs had been isolated from peripheral blood. Survey-level sequencing on the immunoSEQ platform was used to profile TCR beta chain repertoires. Regarding the original processing steps: CDR3 amino acid length spectratypes and V-J pairing frequencies were compared, and repertoire diversity was measured with the inverse Simpson index. To annotate clonotypes specific to SARS-CoV-2, CMV, influenza A and EBV, TCR beta CDR3 sequences were compared against VDJdb. This is the immuneACCESS table as TCRdb keeps it, with only in-frame sequences that have V and J called. A part of the clones is gone; compared with another copy, unresolved V genes explain less than half, and the rest is unexplained. That table is the source of V, J and clone size, and D and trimming were worked out from the DNA. Here the sample has approximately 70,000 clones; about 94% occur a single time. The ten largest clonotypes hold roughly 4.5% of the sample.

Trimming removed 4 bases from V and 4 bases from J; the gene matches leave 2 bases unexplained. CDR1 is given as SGHDT and CDR2 as YYEEEE, both from the germline V gene. From the cysteine through the phenylalanine, the CDR3 covers 13 amino acids. The retained sequence is limited to the CDR3, 39 bases, with the frame set at the first base. This entry belongs to a study (dated by TCRdb to the early 2020s). Study-wide findings and limitations: According to the authors, more investigation is needed, including longitudinal sampling and evaluation of a control group.

Sequences were obtained from PBMCs. The sequence links TRBV5-6 to TRBJ2-5, and 9 bases in between align with TRBD2. This sequence was found in a man aged 35 to 55 with rheumatoid arthritis. Read as DNA, the sequence is TGTGCCAGCAGCCGGGGACTAGCAGAGACCCAGTACTTC. This sequence encodes CASSRGLAETQYF.